These 8 T cell receptor beta chains were sequenced from one sample in a study of Ad26.COV2.S vaccination and SARS-CoV-2 variants. Sequenced by immunoSEQ multiplex PCR; TCRdb stores in-frame clones only, minus some. The data hold 350,000 to 450,000 clones, with roughly 94% observed a single time. This sample comprised peripheral blood, obtained after recovery from COVID-19. The source of these receptors is a human donor who had recovered from COVID-19.

This clone was counted a single time. The rearrangement links TRBV5-6 to TRBJ2-7; D is ambiguous. In germline, CDR1 is SGHDT, CDR2 YYEEEE. The CDR3 runs 13 residues. Trimming left V 7 bases short and J 0 bases short, with 11 bases between. In nucleotides, the CDR3 is TGTGCCAGCTGTCAGTTAATCTCCTACGAGCAGTACTTC. Amino acids: CASCQLISYEQYF.

V is TRBV2 and J is TRBJ2-2; 8 bases line up with TRBD1. CDR1 is SNHLY and CDR2 is FYNNEI in the germline V gene. J lost 2 bases, V lost 2 bases, and 1 base had no gene match. CDR3 length equals 15 residues. CDR3 DNA: TGTGCCAGCAGTGAACAGGGGGCTAACACCGGGGAGCTGTTTTTT. Protein: CASSEQGANTGELFF.

V and J are TRBV7-9 and TRBJ2-1, with 8 bases that match TRBD2. Germline V lookup: CDR1 SEHNR, CDR2 FQNEAQ (reference sequence). The CDR3 is 16 residues long. V was pared by 3 bases and J by 1 base, with 5 bases of the junction left unmatched. CDR3 DNA sequence: TGTGCCAGCAGCTTCCCGGGGGGGAGATCCTACAATGAGCAGTTCTTC. Residues: CASSFPGGRSYNEQFF.

DNA of the CDR3: TGTGCCAGCAGTTACTCAGGGCCAGTTAATGAAAAACTGTTTTTT. As protein: CASSYSGPVNEKLFF. This sequence joins TRBV6-5 and TRBJ1-4; D not certain. Trimming stripped 0 bases from V and 4 bases from J, with 9 bases between. Germline CDR1 reads MNHEY; CDR2 reads SVGAGI. CDR3 size: 15 residues.

Only one count was recorded for this clone. The chain has TRBV2 and TRBJ1-5; D is uncertain. Looked up from germline, CDR1 is SNHLY and CDR2 is FYNNEI. This CDR3 comprises 17 residues. Trimming removed 1 base from V and 0 bases from J, with 13 bases in between. The CDR3 DNA sequence: TGTGCCAGCAGTGAAGAACCATCCATTTATAGCAATCAGCCCCAGCATTTT. This gives the protein CASSEEPSIYSNQPQHF.

Concerning this clone itself: Its ends do not fully match the called genes, so a read error is possible. The chain joins TRBV7-9 to TRBJ1-1; no reliable D call. The CDR3 has 14 amino acids. Germline V gene data show CDR1 as SEHNR and CDR2 as FQNEAQ (reference sequence). CDR3 sequence (DNA): TGTGCCAGCAGCCCCCCCTCTTCGAAGGCAGACACTATCTTT. The encoded protein is CASSPPSSKADTIF. Drawing the rest from reference TRBV7-9 and TRBJ1-1, the complete variable domain is DTGVSQNPRHKITKRGQNVTFRCDPISEHNRLYWYRQTLGQGPEFLTYFQNEAQLEKSRLLSDRFSAERPKGSFSTLEIQRTEQGDSAMYLCASSPPSSKADTIFGQGTRLTVV.

The chain has TRBV19 and TRBJ2-3; D remains ambiguous. With 3 bases removed from V and 3 bases from J, the gap between germline ends came to 4 bases. From germline, CDR1 is LNHDA and CDR2 SQIVND (reference sequence). The CDR3 loop spans 12 amino acids. CDR3 sequence: CASSMGTDTQYF. For the CDR3, the DNA is TGTGCCAGTAGTATGGGGACAGATACGCAGTATTTT. Using reference TRBV19 and TRBJ2-3 for the parts outside the CDR3, the full variable domain is DGGITQSPKYLFRKEGQNVTLSCEQNLNHDAMYWYRQDPGQGLRLIYYSQIVNDFQKGDIAEGYSVSREKKESFPLTVTSAQKNPTAFYLCASSMGTDTQYFGPGTRLTVL.

Only one count was recorded for this clone. V gene TRBV2 combines with J gene TRBJ1-2; 7 bases match TRBD1. The CDR3 consists of 14 residues. The germline V gene has CDR1 SNHLY and CDR2 FYNNEI. Trimming at V came to 4 bases and at J to 3 bases, leaving 5 bases not matched to a gene. Here the CDR3 reads CASSGDSSYYGYTF. CDR3 nucleotide sequence: TGTGCCAGCAGTGGGGACAGCTCTTACTATGGCTACACCTTC.